These T cell receptor beta chains were read from a single sample in a study of T cell responses to AZD1222 COVID-19 vaccine. Profiling relied on immunoSEQ multiplex PCR, and the TCRdb table lists in-frame clones only, not all of them. Here the sample spans 90,000 to 110,000 clones, 82% being singletons. The sequencing here drew on peripheral blood, taken on day 0 of AZD1222 vaccination. These receptors were taken from an adult in good health. Each CDR3 is given with its conserved first and last residue.

v_gene: TRBV5-1
j_gene: TRBJ2-5
CDR3aa: CASSFGWEETQYF

v_gene: TRBV5-1
j_gene: TRBJ2-7
CDR3aa: CASSGMTGRGEQYF

v_gene: TRBV6-5
j_gene: TRBJ1-1
CDR3aa: CASSYLGGNTEAFF

v_gene: TRBV29-1
j_gene: TRBJ1-1
CDR3aa: CSVVRNTEAFF

v_gene: TRBV27
j_gene: TRBJ1-4
CDR3aa: CASSFTGQSNEKLFF

v_gene: TRBV6-2/TRBV6-3
j_gene: TRBJ1-5
CDR3aa: CASSYSRSGRLSNQPQHF

v_gene: TRBV5-1
j_gene: TRBJ1-2
CDR3aa: CASSLEGDPRYGYTF

v_gene: TRBV6-1
j_gene: TRBJ2-7
CDR3aa: CASSERVALSYEQYF

v_gene: TRBV5-4
j_gene: TRBJ2-5
CDR3aa: CASSVGQGDQTQYF

v_gene: TRBV3-1/TRBV3-2
j_gene: TRBJ2-3
CDR3aa: CASSQEIRADTQYF

v_gene: TRBV20-1
j_gene: TRBJ1-6
CDR3aa: CSASTGEAYNSPLHF

v_gene: TRBV3-1/TRBV3-2
j_gene: TRBJ2-5
CDR3aa: CASSQDLSQRGVPQYF

v_gene: TRBV2
j_gene: TRBJ2-1
CDR3aa: CASTDGGNEQFF

v_gene: TRBV27
j_gene: TRBJ2-7
CDR3aa: CASSPSGVIYEQYF

v_gene: TRBV2
j_gene: TRBJ1-5
CDR3aa: CASRGDYSNQPQHF

v_gene: TRBV19
j_gene: TRBJ2-1
CDR3aa: CASRFLGGSHNEQFF

v_gene: TRBV7-8
j_gene: TRBJ1-6
CDR3aa: CASSSAAGQGNNSPLHF

v_gene: TRBV4-3
j_gene: TRBJ1-5
CDR3aa: CASSQAVLPNQPQHF

v_gene: TRBV3-1/TRBV3-2
j_gene: TRBJ1-5
CDR3aa: CASSQVGAQPQHF

v_gene: TRBV9
j_gene: TRBJ2-1
CDR3aa: CASSTGTSGGAYNEQFF

v_gene: TRBV3-1/TRBV3-2
j_gene: TRBJ1-2
CDR3aa: CASSQDSGGYGYTF

v_gene: TRBV4-3
j_gene: TRBJ2-6
CDR3aa: CASSQEGSGANVLTF

v_gene: TRBV4-1
j_gene: TRBJ1-6
CDR3aa: CASSRVVGGGDSPLHF

v_gene: TRBV6-1
j_gene: TRBJ2-6
CDR3aa: CASSDPWGSSSGANVLTF

v_gene: TRBV7-3
j_gene: TRBJ1-4
CDR3aa: CASEGGIISTNEKLFF

v_gene: TRBV9
j_gene: TRBJ1-1
CDR3aa: CASSVGLTEFEAFF

v_gene: TRBV7-3
j_gene: TRBJ1-2
CDR3aa: CASSLLGGLGYTF

v_gene: TRBV5-6
j_gene: TRBJ1-6
CDR3aa: CASSPTPRGSFDSPLHF

v_gene: TRBV5-6
j_gene: TRBJ2-1
CDR3aa: CASSEDRERGNEQFF

v_gene: TRBV11-2
j_gene: TRBJ2-1
CDR3aa: CASSLGTLASGNEQFF

v_gene: TRBV7-2
j_gene: TRBJ1-6
CDR3aa: CASRDRLITPLHF

v_gene: TRBV9
j_gene: TRBJ1-1
CDR3aa: CASSVGPGGITEAFF

v_gene: TRBV11-2
j_gene: TRBJ2-7
CDR3aa: CASSLRGQGSSYEQYF

v_gene: TRBV5-8
j_gene: TRBJ1-2
CDR3aa: CASSTTGGANYGYTF

v_gene: TRBV12-3/TRBV12-4
j_gene: TRBJ1-1
CDR3aa: CASRINTEAFF

v_gene: TRBV7-2
j_gene: TRBJ1-5
CDR3aa: CASSQTGTGNQPQHF

v_gene: TRBV5-5
j_gene: TRBJ1-1
CDR3aa: CASSLEASLNTEAFF

v_gene: TRBV27
j_gene: TRBJ2-1
CDR3aa: CASSLPPNRQLRNNEQFF

v_gene: TRBV19
j_gene: TRBJ1-5
CDR3aa: CASSVDFGTGQQQPQHF

v_gene: TRBV3-1/TRBV3-2
j_gene: TRBJ2-2
CDR3aa: CASSPRGASTGELFF

v_gene: TRBV11-3
j_gene: TRBJ1-2
CDR3aa: CASSFNSYGYTF

v_gene: TRBV10-3
j_gene: TRBJ1-1
CDR3aa: CAISDYPRGRAFF

v_gene: TRBV4-3
j_gene: TRBJ2-7
CDR3aa: CASSQALGTVTYEQYF

v_gene: TRBV5-5
j_gene: TRBJ2-7
CDR3aa: CASSLVGQGAYEQYF

v_gene: TRBV6-1
j_gene: TRBJ1-2
CDR3aa: CASSEAGDFFLGYTF

v_gene: TRBV7-6
j_gene: TRBJ2-2
CDR3aa: CASSLVGNTGELFF

v_gene: TRBV29-1
j_gene: TRBJ1-2
CDR3aa: CSVLAVQGNYGYTF

v_gene: TRBV5-6
j_gene: TRBJ1-2
CDR3aa: CASTLDRHYGYTF

v_gene: TRBV5-3
j_gene: TRBJ1-5
CDR3aa: CATPRTGGTSNQPQHF

v_gene: TRBV7-2
j_gene: TRBJ1-5
CDR3aa: CASSGTGGNQPQHF

v_gene: TRBV19
j_gene: TRBJ1-2
CDR3aa: CASIGQGGDYGYTF

v_gene: TRBV19
j_gene: TRBJ1-2
CDR3aa: CASSIRPGNYGYTF

v_gene: TRBV7-2
j_gene: TRBJ2-2
CDR3aa: CASSLYRNTGELFF